The rows below give T cell receptor beta chains drawn from one sample of a study of blood T cell repertoires in COVID-19. Libraries were prepared by immunoSEQ multiplex PCR; TCRdb keeps only in-frame clonotypes and omits some of them. Here the sample spans 360,000 or so clones, about nine tenths being singletons. The sequencing input was PBMCs or T cells enriched from blood (not recorded which). The receptors here all came from a woman in her twenties or thirties who had been exposed to COVID-19. Each CDR3 is given with its conserved first and last residue. D genes are given only for firm matches. Size values are once, few and many counts, or a class for expanded clones, and some rows have none.

v_call,d_call,clone_size,j_call,cdr3_nt,cdr3_aa
TRBV9,.,.,TRBJ2-5,TGTGCCAGCAGCGCCAACCGACAGGACCCGTGGGAGACCCAGTACTTC,CASSANRQDPWETQYF
TRBV7-3,TRBD2,.,TRBJ2-6,TGTGCCAGCAGAGGGGAGGGCCGGCCCGGGGCCAACGTCCTGACTTTC,CASRGEGRPGANVLTF
TRBV9,.,.,TRBJ2-5,TGTGCCAGCAGCGGACAGGCCCAAGAGACCCAGTACTTC,CASSGQAQETQYF
TRBV28,.,once,TRBJ1-1,TGTGCCAGCAGTTTTCCAGGGTACACTGAAGCTTTCTTT,CASSFPGYTEAFF
TRBV6-5,.,.,TRBJ1-3,TGTGCCAGCAGCCGGACAGCTGGCTCTGGAAACACCATATATTTT,CASSRTAGSGNTIYF
TRBV7-8,.,.,TRBJ2-7,TGTGCCAGCAGCTTGGAGGGGGGGATCCACTACGAGCAGTACTTC,CASSLEGGIHYEQYF
TRBV10-2,.,.,TRBJ2-1,TGCGCCAGCACCGGGGCGGGACCCGAGCAGTTCTTC,CASTGAGPEQFF
TRBV11-2,.,.,TRBJ2-3,TGTGCCAGCAGCTTAGGGCCAAACCCCACAGATACGCAGTATTTT,CASSLGPNPTDTQYF
TRBV18,.,.,TRBJ1-4,TGTGCCAGCTCACCTCGACGGACAGATGAAAAACTGTTTTTT,CASSPRRTDEKLFF
TRBV28,.,.,TRBJ1-3,TGTGCCAGCACCCCACATGCTAGCTCTGGAAACACCATATATTTT,CASTPHASSGNTIYF
TRBV14,.,.,TRBJ1-1,TGTGCCAGCAGCCAAGATCCCTACACTGAAGCTTTCTTT,CASSQDPYTEAFF
TRBV5-5,TRBD1,.,TRBJ1-2,TGTGCCAGCAGCTTATCCGGGACAGGGGTCGACTATGGCTACACCTTC,CASSLSGTGVDYGYTF
TRBV9,.,.,TRBJ2-7,TGTGCCAGCAGCGTAGAGGGGCGGAATACCTACGAGCAGTACTTC,CASSVEGRNTYEQYF
TRBV7-3,TRBD2,.,TRBJ2-5,TGTGCCAGCAGCTTACTAGCGGGAGGCACACAAGAGACCCAGTACTTC,CASSLLAGGTQETQYF
TRBV2,TRBD2,many,TRBJ2-1,TGTGCCAGCAGTGTTCCGGCTAGCGGGTACTACAATGAGCAGTTCTTC,CASSVPASGYYNEQFF
TRBV19,TRBD1,.,TRBJ2-5,TGTGCCAGTAGTCCAACCGACAGGGGCCAAGAGACCCAGTACTTC,CASSPTDRGQETQYF